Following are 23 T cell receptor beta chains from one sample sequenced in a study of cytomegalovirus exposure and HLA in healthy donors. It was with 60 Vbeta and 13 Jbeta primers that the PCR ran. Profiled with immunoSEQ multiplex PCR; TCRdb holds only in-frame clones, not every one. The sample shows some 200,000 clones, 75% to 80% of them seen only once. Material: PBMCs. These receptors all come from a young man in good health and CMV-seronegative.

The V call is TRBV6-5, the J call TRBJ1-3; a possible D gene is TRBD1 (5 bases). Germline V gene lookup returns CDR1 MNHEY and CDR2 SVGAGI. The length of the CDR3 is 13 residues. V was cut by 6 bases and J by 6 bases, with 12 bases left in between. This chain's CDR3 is CASRGQGINTIYF. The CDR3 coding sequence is TGTGCCAGCAGAGGGCAGGGAATAAACACCATATATTTT.

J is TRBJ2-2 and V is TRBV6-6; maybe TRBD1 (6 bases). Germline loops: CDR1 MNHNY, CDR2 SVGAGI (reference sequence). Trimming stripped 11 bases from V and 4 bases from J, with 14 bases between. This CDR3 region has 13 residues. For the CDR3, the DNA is TGTGCCGGGGGCCGATCTGTCACCGGGGAGCTGTTTTTT. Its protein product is CAGGRSVTGELFF.

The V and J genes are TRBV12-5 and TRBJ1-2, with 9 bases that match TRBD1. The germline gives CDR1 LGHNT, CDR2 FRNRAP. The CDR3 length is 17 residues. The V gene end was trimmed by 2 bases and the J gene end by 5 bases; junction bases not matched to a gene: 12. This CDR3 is CASGLSGTGTFRYGYTF. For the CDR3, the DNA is TGTGCTAGTGGTTTGTCGGGGACAGGGACGTTTCGGTATGGCTACACCTTC.

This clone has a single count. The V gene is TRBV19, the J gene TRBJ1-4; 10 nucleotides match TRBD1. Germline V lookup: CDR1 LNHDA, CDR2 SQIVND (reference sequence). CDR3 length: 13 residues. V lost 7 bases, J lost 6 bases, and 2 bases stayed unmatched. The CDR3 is CASKTGGYEKLFF. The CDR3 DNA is TGTGCCAGTAAGACAGGGGGCTATGAAAAACTGTTTTTT.

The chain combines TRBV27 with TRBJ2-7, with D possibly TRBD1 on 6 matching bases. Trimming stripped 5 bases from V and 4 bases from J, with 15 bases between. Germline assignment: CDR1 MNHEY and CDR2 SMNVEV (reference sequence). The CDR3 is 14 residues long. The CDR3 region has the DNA TGTGCCAGCAGTCACAGGGCCGAAGCTTACGAGCAGTACTTC. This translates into CASSHRAEAYEQYF.

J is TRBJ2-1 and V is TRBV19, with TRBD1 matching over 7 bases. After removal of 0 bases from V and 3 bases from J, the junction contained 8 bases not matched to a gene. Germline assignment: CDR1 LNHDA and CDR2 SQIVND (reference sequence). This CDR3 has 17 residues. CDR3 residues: CASSIDRGRVDYNEQFF. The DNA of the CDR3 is TGTGCCAGTAGTATAGATAGGGGGCGCGTCGACTACAATGAGCAGTTCTTC.

CDR3 DNA sequence: TGCAGCGACCGGGACAGGGGTAATTCACCCCTCCACTTT. As protein: CSDRDRGNSPLHF. J is TRBJ1-6 and V is TRBV29-1; 10 nucleotides line up with TRBD1. There are 13 residues in the CDR3. Germline V CDR1 and CDR2: SQVTM, ANQGSEA. The trim removed 7 bases at V and 6 bases at J, leaving 3 bases unmatched.

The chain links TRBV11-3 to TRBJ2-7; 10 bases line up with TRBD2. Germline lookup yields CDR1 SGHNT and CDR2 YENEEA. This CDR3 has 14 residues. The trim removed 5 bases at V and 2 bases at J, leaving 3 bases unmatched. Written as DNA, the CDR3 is TGTGCCAGCAGCCTAACTAGCGGGACCTACGAGCAGTACTTC. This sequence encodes CASSLTSGTYEQYF.

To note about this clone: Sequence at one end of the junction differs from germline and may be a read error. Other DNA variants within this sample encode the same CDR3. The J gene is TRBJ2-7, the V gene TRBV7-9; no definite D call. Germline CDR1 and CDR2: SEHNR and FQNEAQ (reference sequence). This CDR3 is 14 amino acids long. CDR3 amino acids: CASSLVSRSYEQYF. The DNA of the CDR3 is TGTGCCAGCAGTTTAGTTTCTCGTAGCTACGAGCAGTACTTC.

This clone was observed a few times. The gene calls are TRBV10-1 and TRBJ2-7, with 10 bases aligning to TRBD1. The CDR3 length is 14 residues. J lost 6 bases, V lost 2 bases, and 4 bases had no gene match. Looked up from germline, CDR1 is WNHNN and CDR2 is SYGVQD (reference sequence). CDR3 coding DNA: TGCGCCAGCAGTGAGAGGGACAGGGGTTTCGAGCAGTACTTC. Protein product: CASSERDRGFEQYF.

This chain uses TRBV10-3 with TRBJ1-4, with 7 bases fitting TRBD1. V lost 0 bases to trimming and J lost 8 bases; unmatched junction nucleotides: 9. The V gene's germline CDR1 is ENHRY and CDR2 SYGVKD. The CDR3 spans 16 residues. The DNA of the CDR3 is TGTGCCATCAGTGAGTCTGGAGGGGGCGCAGGGGAAAAACTGTTTTTT. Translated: CAISESGGGAGEKLFF.

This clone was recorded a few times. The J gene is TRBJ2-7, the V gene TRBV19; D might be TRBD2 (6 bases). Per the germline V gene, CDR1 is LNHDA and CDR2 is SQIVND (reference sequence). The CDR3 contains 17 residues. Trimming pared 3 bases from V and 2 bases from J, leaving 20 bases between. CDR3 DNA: TGTGCCAGTAGTATGGGACGGGACTCCGAGACCACCTACGAGCAGTACTTC. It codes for CASSMGRDSETTYEQYF.

CDR3 amino acids: CSVTDRSPYEQYF. The CDR3 nucleotides are TGCAGCGTCACGGACAGGTCCCCCTACGAGCAGTACTTC. This chain joins TRBV29-1 and TRBJ2-7; 7 bases line up with TRBD1. Losses at the gene ends were 6 bases for V and 2 bases for J; bases not matched to a gene: 7. This CDR3 region has 13 residues. CDR1 SQVTM and CDR2 ANQGSEA come from the germline V gene.

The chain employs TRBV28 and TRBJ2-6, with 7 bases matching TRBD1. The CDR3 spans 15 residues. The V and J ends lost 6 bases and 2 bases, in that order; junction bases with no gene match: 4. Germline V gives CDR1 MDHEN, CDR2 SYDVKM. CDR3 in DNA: TGTGCCAGCAGGAAGGGGGCGCCTGGGGCCAACGTCCTGACTTTC. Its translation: CASRKGAPGANVLTF.

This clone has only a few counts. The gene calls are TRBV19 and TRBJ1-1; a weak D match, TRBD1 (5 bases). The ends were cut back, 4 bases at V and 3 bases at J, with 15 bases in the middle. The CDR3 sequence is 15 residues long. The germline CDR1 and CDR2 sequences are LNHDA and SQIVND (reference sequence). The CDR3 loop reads CASSNTGFRDTEAFF. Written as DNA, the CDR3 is TGTGCCAGTAGTAATACAGGCTTTCGGGACACTGAAGCTTTCTTT.

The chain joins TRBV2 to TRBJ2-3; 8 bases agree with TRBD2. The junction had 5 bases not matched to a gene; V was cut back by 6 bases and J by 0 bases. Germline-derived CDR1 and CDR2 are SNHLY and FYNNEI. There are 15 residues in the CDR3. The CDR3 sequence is CASRETSVSTDTQYF. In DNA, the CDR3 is TGTGCCAGCAGGGAGACTAGCGTAAGCACAGATACGCAGTATTTT.

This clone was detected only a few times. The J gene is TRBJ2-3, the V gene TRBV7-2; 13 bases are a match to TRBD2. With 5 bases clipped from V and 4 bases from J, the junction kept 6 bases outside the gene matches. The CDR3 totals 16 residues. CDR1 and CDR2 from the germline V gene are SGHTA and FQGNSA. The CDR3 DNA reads TGTGCCAGCAGCGACAGACTAGCGGGAGGTGCAGATACGCAGTATTTT. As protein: CASSDRLAGGADTQYF. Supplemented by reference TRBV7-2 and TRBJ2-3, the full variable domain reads GAGVSQSPSNKVTEKGKDVELRCDPISGHTALYWYRQSLGQGLEFLIYFQGNSAPDKSGLPSDRFSAERTGGSVSTLTIQRTQQEDSAVYLCASSDRLAGGADTQYFGPGTRLTVL.

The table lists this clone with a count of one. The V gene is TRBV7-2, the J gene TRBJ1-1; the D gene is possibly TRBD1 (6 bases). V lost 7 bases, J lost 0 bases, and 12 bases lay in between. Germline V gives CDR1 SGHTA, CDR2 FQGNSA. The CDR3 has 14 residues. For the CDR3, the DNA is TGTGCCAGCACCCGGGACACCGTGAACACTGAAGCTTTCTTT. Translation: CASTRDTVNTEAFF.

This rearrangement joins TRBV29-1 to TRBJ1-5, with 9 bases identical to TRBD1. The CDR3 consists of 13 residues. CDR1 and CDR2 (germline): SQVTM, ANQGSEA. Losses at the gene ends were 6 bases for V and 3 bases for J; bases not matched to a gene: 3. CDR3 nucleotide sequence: TGCAGCGTGGGACAGGGACCCAATCAGCCCCAGCATTTT. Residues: CSVGQGPNQPQHF.

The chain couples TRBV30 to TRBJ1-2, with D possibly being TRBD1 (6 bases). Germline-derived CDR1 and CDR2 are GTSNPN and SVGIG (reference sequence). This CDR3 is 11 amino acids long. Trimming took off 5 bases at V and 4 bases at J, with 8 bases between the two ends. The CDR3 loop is CAWGQLYGYTF. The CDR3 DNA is TGTGCCTGGGGACAGCTCTATGGCTACACCTTC.

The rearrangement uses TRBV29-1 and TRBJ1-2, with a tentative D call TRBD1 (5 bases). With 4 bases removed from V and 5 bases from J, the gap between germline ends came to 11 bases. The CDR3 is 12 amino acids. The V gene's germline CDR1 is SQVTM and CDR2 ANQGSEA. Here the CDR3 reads CSVGQIEYGYTF. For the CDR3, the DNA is TGCAGCGTTGGACAGATTGAATATGGCTACACCTTC.

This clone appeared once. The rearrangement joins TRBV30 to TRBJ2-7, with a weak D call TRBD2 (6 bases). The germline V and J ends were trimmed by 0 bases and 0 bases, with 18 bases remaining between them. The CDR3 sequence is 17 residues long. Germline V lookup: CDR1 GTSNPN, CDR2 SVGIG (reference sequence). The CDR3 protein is CAWSVSWWRGSSYEQYF. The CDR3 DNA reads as TGTGCCTGGAGTGTCTCGTGGTGGCGGGGAAGCTCCTACGAGCAGTACTTC.

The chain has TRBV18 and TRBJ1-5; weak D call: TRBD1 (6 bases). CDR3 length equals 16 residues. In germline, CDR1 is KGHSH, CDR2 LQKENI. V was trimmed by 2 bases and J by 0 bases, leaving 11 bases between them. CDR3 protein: CASSPAGQSSNQPQHF. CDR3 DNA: TGTGCCAGCTCACCAGCCGGACAGTCTAGCAATCAGCCCCAGCATTTT.